A single sample is the source of the 27 T cell receptor beta chains below, sequenced in a study of OX40 agonist ivuxolimab in advanced cancers. This table comes from immunoSEQ multiplex PCR, and its TCRdb copy is limited to in-frame clones, with some not included. The repertoire holds approximately 61,000 clones, with under 90% as singletons. The sample consisted of CD4+ or CD8+ T cells sorted from blood, taken in a trial of the OX40 agonist ivuxolimab. These receptors all stem from an adult with an advanced solid tumor such as melanoma, head and neck, liver or kidney cancer.

The rearrangement uses TRBV7-6 and TRBJ2-5, with TRBD2 matching over 7 bases. Trimming cost V 5 bases and J 5 bases; bases outside gene matches: 8. Per the germline V gene, CDR1 is SGHVS and CDR2 is FNYEAQ. The CDR3 is made up of 14 amino acids. CDR3 coding DNA: TGTGCCAGCAGCCCCGGCGGGGGAATGGAGACCCAGTACTTC. This sequence encodes CASSPGGGMETQYF.

This rearrangement joins TRBV5-6 to TRBJ1-2; possibly TRBD1 for D (6 bases). The CDR3 loop spans 14 amino acids. Trimming shortened V by 2 bases and J by 7 bases, and 15 bases separated the two germline ends. Germline CDR1 is SGHDT and CDR2 is YYEEEE. This CDR3 reads CASSLRGGAVGYTF. CDR3 nucleotides: TGTGCCAGCAGCTTACGAGGGGGGGCCGTTGGCTACACCTTC.

This chain links TRBV9 with TRBJ1-2; 10 bases line up with TRBD1. CDR1 is SGDLS, CDR2 YYNGEE, per germline. Trimming cost V 4 bases and J 5 bases; bases outside gene matches: 5. The CDR3 is 14 amino acids. CDR3 in DNA: TGTGCCAGCAGCACGACAGGGGGCGCGTATGGCTACACCTTC. Translation gives CASSTTGGAYGYTF.

As to this clone: Other nucleotide sequences from this sample produce the same CDR3. The chain employs TRBV20-1 and TRBJ1-1; maybe TRBD1 (5 bases). Per germline, CDR1 DFQATT and CDR2 SNEGSKA (reference sequence). CDR3 size: 11 residues. Trimming removed 3 bases at V and 3 bases at J, with 5 bases between. CDR3 sequence: CSARGHTEAFF. CDR3 bases: TGCAGTGCTAGGGGGCACACTGAAGCTTTCTTT.

CDR3 sequence reads: CASRRGGDQETQYF. The DNA of the CDR3 is TGCGCCAGCAGGAGGGGTGGAGACCAAGAGACCCAGTACTTC. This chain uses TRBV5-1 with TRBJ2-5, with D perhaps TRBD1 or TRBD2 (5 bases each). The V end lost 5 bases, the J end lost 0 bases, and 11 bases lay between the germline ends. The CDR3 has 14 residues. Germline V lookup: CDR1 SGHRS, CDR2 YFSETQ.

This clone has just one count. The chain links TRBV11-2 to TRBJ1-2; the D is unclear. The CDR3 sequence is 13 residues long. Trimming shortened V by 4 bases and J by 5 bases, and 11 bases separated the two germline ends. Germline values: CDR1 SGHAT, CDR2 FQNNGV. The CDR3 region is CASSSDRMYGYTF. The CDR3 DNA reads as TGTGCCAGCAGCTCGGACCGAATGTATGGCTACACCTTC.

The chain recombines TRBV6-1 with TRBJ2-3; D tentatively fits TRBD1 or TRBD2 (5 bases each). The V end lost 6 bases, the J end lost 10 bases, and 17 bases lay between the germline ends. CDR3 length equals 13 residues. Germline V CDR1 and CDR2: MNHNS, SASEGT. CDR3 sequence (DNA): TGTGCCAGCAGACCGGAGCGTCGGGGACCGCAGTATTTT. This codes for CASRPERRGPQYF.

The chain combines TRBV2 with TRBJ2-1, with a possible D match to TRBD1 (5 bases). The CDR3 has 11 residues. Germline V gene sequence: CDR1 SNHLY, CDR2 FYNNEI. The V gene lost 7 bases and the J gene lost 11 bases, with 12 bases spanning the gap. CDR3 region: CASTSRVQQFF. The CDR3 coding sequence is TGTGCCAGCACCAGCAGGGTGCAGCAGTTCTTC.

The V and J genes are TRBV19 and TRBJ1-1, with 7 positions matching TRBD1. There are 15 residues in the CDR3. Germline CDR1 LNHDA, CDR2 SQIVND (reference sequence). The junction had 7 bases not matched to a gene; V was cut back by 1 base and J by 5 bases. CDR3 protein: CASSIGEGAGTEAFF. The CDR3 region has the DNA TGTGCCAGTAGTATAGGTGAGGGGGCAGGTACTGAAGCTTTCTTT.

This sequence joins TRBV7-9 and TRBJ2-1; 12 bases align to TRBD2. Looked up from germline, CDR1 is SEHNR and CDR2 is FQNEAQ (reference sequence). V was pared by 6 bases and J by 0 bases, with 3 bases of the junction left unmatched. The CDR3 covers 16 residues. CDR3: CASRTSGGSSYNEQFF. CDR3 nucleotide sequence: TGTGCCAGCAGGACTAGCGGGGGCAGCTCCTACAATGAGCAGTTCTTC.

The chain uses TRBV7-9 and TRBJ2-7, with a weak D call TRBD1 (6 bases). Germline CDR1 is SEHNR and CDR2 is FQNEAQ (reference sequence). V was trimmed by 0 bases and J by 6 bases, leaving 9 bases between them. The CDR3 length is 13 residues. The CDR3 here is CASSLAAGAEQYF. CDR3 in DNA: TGTGCCAGCAGCTTAGCGGCAGGGGCCGAGCAGTACTTC.

V gene TRBV5-1 combines with J gene TRBJ1-1; D not resolved. Germline-derived CDR1 and CDR2 are SGHRS and YFSETQ. V was cut by 2 bases and J by 1 base, with 9 bases left in between. The CDR3 consists of 14 residues. The CDR3: CASSFGNSNTEAFF. CDR3 DNA sequence: TGCGCCAGCAGCTTCGGTAATTCGAACACTGAAGCTTTCTTT.

The V and J genes are TRBV30 and TRBJ2-3, with 9 positions matching TRBD2. This CDR3 is built from 14 residues. Germline V gene lookup returns CDR1 GTSNPN and CDR2 SVGIG (reference sequence). Trimming cost V 2 bases and J 3 bases; bases outside gene matches: 3. CDR3 DNA sequence: TGTGCCTGGAGTATAGCGGGGGAAACAGATACGCAGTATTTT. Residues: CAWSIAGETDTQYF. Full variable domain (remainder filled in from reference TRBV30 and TRBJ2-3): SQTIHQWPATLVQPVGSPLSLECTVEGTSNPNLYWYRQAAGRGLQLLFYSVGIGQISSEVPQNLSASRPQDRQFILSSKKLLLSDSGFYLCAWSIAGETDTQYFGPGTRLTVL.

This clone has a single count. The chain carries TRBV19 and TRBJ1-5; 7 nucleotides line up with TRBD1. The CDR3 runs 15 residues. V was clipped by 7 bases and J by 1 base; unmatched bases: 7. CDR1 is LNHDA, CDR2 SQIVND, per germline (reference sequence). The CDR3 spells CASTKQTGSNQPQHF. The CDR3 DNA reads TGTGCCAGTACTAAGCAGACAGGGAGCAATCAGCCCCAGCATTTT.

This chain connects TRBV2 to TRBJ2-1; D gene ambiguous. Trimming left V 3 bases short and J 8 bases short, with 20 bases between. This CDR3 contains 16 residues. Germline V lookup: CDR1 SNHLY, CDR2 FYNNEI. The CDR3 DNA follows: TGTGCCAGCAGTGAGGGGTCGGGTGGCCTCAGCTATGAGCAGTTCTTC. Its translation is CASSEGSGGLSYEQFF.

The chain has TRBV7-3 and TRBJ1-6; tentatively, D is TRBD1 (5 bases). CDR3 length: 14 residues. Looked up from germline, CDR1 is SGHTA and CDR2 is FQGTGA. Between the trimmed V and J ends, which lost 1 base and 7 bases, there was a span of 8 bases. CDR3 protein: CASSLRGANSPLHF. CDR3 sequence (DNA): TGTGCCAGCAGCTTAAGAGGGGCGAATTCACCCCTCCACTTT.

This clone has only one observation. The chain recombines TRBV7-9 with TRBJ2-4; no clear D. Germline assignment: CDR1 SEHNR and CDR2 FQNEAQ (reference sequence). This CDR3 has 13 amino acids. Deletions cut 3 bases from V and 0 bases from J, with 3 bases between. Written as DNA, the CDR3 is TGTGCCAGCAGCTTGTCAGCCAAAAACATTCAGTACTTC. It encodes CASSLSAKNIQYF. Using reference TRBV7-9 and TRBJ2-4 for the parts outside the CDR3, the full variable domain is DTGVSQNPRHKITKRGQNVTFRCDPISEHNRLYWYRQTLGQGPEFLTYFQNEAQLEKSRLLSDRFSAERPKGSFSTLEIQRTEQGDSAMYLCASSLSAKNIQYFGAGTRLSVL.

The chain employs TRBV6-6 and TRBJ2-7, with D unresolved. The CDR3 covers 13 residues. CDR1 and CDR2 from the germline V gene are MNHNY and SVGAGI (reference sequence). V was pared by 2 bases and J by 3 bases, with 8 bases between. CDR3 sequence (DNA): TGTGCCAGCAGTTACGGTAGGGACTACGAGCAGTACTTC. Translating gives CASSYGRDYEQYF.

V gene TRBV7-2 combines with J gene TRBJ1-6; D remains ambiguous. Trimming pared 1 base from V and 7 bases from J, leaving 5 bases between. The CDR3 spans 13 residues. Germline V gene lookup returns CDR1 SGHTA and CDR2 FQGNSA. The CDR3 coding sequence is TGTGCCAGCAGCTTAGGGGCGAATTCACCCCTCCACTTT. Protein sequence: CASSLGANSPLHF.

The chain uses TRBV12-5 and TRBJ2-5, with TRBD2 matching 11 bases. Germline lookup yields CDR1 LGHNT and CDR2 FRNRAP. V trimming: 6 bases; J trimming: 4 bases; junction bases outside the gene matches: 16. The CDR3 length is 18 residues. The CDR3 protein is CASGRFSGGAFSRETQYF. In DNA form, the CDR3 reads TGTGCTAGTGGGCGGTTTAGCGGGGGGGCCTTTTCGAGAGAGACCCAGTACTTC.

J is TRBJ2-3 and V is TRBV18; 15 bases fit TRBD2. The germline CDR1 and CDR2 sequences are KGHSH and LQKENI. The trim removed 4 bases at V and 5 bases at J, leaving 13 bases unmatched. The CDR3 length is 19 residues. CDR3 region: CASSQLSGTSGGRGDTQYF. The CDR3 region has the DNA TGTGCCAGCTCACAGCTCTCCGGGACTAGCGGGGGGCGAGGAGATACGCAGTATTTT.

This clone was detected only a few times. No DNA is shown, since the ends of the CDR3 on it are uncertain; the CDR3 is the one TCRdb lists. This chain links TRBV30 with TRBJ1-2; the table names TRBD1, a call not compared with the DNA. Germline CDR1 and CDR2: GTSNPN and SVGIG (reference sequence). The CDR3 totals 11 residues, both ends included. The CDR3 region is CAWGQGAMSTF.

This CDR3 is CASSPRRGTGELFF. In DNA, the CDR3 is TGTGCCAGCAGCCCCCGGAGGGGGACCGGGGAGCTGTTTTTT. The chain has TRBV7-8 and TRBJ2-2; D is tentatively TRBD1 or TRBD2 (6 bases each). CDR1 and CDR2 from the germline V gene are SGHVS and FQNEAQ. This CDR3 region has 14 residues. Trimming removed 5 bases from V and 5 bases from J, with 12 bases in between.

This chain uses TRBV30 with TRBJ1-2, with D unclear. V lost 5 bases, J lost 11 bases, and 21 bases lay in between. The length of the CDR3 is 13 residues. CDR1 and CDR2 from the germline V gene are GTSNPN and SVGIG (reference sequence). CDR3 region: CAWETGLDSIYTF. The CDR3 region has the DNA TGTGCCTGGGAGACGGGCCTAGATTCGATTTACACCTTC.

The rearrangement joins TRBV7-2 to TRBJ1-1; tentatively, D is TRBD1 (5 bases). The CDR3 extends over 14 amino acids. V shed 5 bases and J shed 4 bases, with 14 bases lying between them. Germline CDR1 and CDR2: SGHTA and FQGNSA. CDR3 in amino acids: CASSRAGGGTEAFF. The CDR3, as DNA: TGTGCCAGCAGCCGGGCGGGGGGTGGCACTGAAGCTTTCTTT. Full variable domain (remainder filled in from reference TRBV7-2 and TRBJ1-1): GAGVSQSPSNKVTEKGKDVELRCDPISGHTALYWYRQSLGQGLEFLIYFQGNSAPDKSGLPSDRFSAERTGGSVSTLTIQRTQQEDSAVYLCASSRAGGGTEAFFGQGTRLTVV.

J is TRBJ2-2 and V is TRBV6-1, with D maybe TRBD2 (5 bases). Per germline, CDR1 MNHNS and CDR2 SASEGT. Trimming took off 8 bases at V and 0 bases at J, with 10 bases between the two ends. This CDR3 has 14 amino acids. This CDR3 reads CASARVANTGELFF. The CDR3 bases are TGTGCCAGCGCGAGGGTAGCGAACACCGGGGAGCTGTTTTTT.

The chain carries TRBV6-5 and TRBJ1-5; maybe TRBD1 (5 bases). The ends were cut back, 5 bases at V and 7 bases at J, with 18 bases in the middle. Germline lookup yields CDR1 MNHEY and CDR2 SVGAGI. This CDR3 contains 15 residues. In DNA form, the CDR3 reads TGTGCCAGCAGTCCACAGGCCAGCGGGGAACAGCCCCAGCATTTT. Its protein is CASSPQASGEQPQHF.